Shown below are 3 T cell receptor beta chains from a single sample sequenced in a study of shared clonotypes between healthy human individuals. Libraries were prepared by immunoSEQ multiplex PCR; TCRdb keeps only in-frame clonotypes and omits some of them. The repertoire holds approximately 2,300,000 clones, just under 95% seen once, with around 0.38% in the top ten. The sample was naive CD4+ T cells from PBMCs. The subset was: CD45RA+ positively selected. Receptors were obtained from a man aged 18 to 29 in good health. Some clones in this sample may be carry-over from other donors' samples.

The J gene is TRBJ1-2, the V gene TRBV30, with TRBD1 as a possible D gene (6 bases). The germline gives CDR1 GTSNPN, CDR2 SVGIG (reference sequence). V shed 8 bases and J shed 3 bases, with 13 bases lying between them. The CDR3 has 12 residues. CDR3 loop: CARSRGDYGYTF. CDR3 nucleotide sequence: TGTGCCCGAAGCAGGGGCGACTATGGCTACACCTTC.

Notes on this clone: The same CDR3 arises from other DNA sequences in this sample as well. The CDR3 DNA follows: TGTGCCAGCAGCCCGACTAGCGGGAGTGTCGAGCAGTACTTC. It specifies CASSPTSGSVEQYF. The V gene is TRBV9, the J gene TRBJ2-7; 12 nucleotides line up with TRBD2. This CDR3 region has 14 residues. Trimming at V came to 4 bases and at J to 6 bases, leaving 5 bases not matched to a gene. Germline V gene sequence: CDR1 SGDLS, CDR2 YYNGEE.

This chain uses TRBV6-5 with TRBJ2-1, with 9 nucleotides matching TRBD2. Trimming at V came to 5 bases and at J to 13 bases, leaving 12 bases not matched to a gene. The CDR3 loop spans 14 amino acids. Germline CDR1 is MNHEY and CDR2 is SVGAGI. The CDR3 DNA is TGTGCCAGCAGTCCTCCTCTTCTAGCGGGGCCACAGTTCTTC. Its translation is CASSPPLLAGPQFF.